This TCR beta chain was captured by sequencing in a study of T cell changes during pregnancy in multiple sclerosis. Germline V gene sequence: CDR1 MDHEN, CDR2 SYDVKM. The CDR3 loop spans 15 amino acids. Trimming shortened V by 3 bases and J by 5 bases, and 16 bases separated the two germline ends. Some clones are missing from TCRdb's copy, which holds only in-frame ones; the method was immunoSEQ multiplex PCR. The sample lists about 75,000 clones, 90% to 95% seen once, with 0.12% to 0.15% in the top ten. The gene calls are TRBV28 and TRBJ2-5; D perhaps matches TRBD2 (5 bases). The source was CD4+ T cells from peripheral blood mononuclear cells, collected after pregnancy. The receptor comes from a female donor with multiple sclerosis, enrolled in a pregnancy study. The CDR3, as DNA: TGTGCCAGCAGTTTTTCGGGGAAGGGTGACGAGACCCAGTACTTC. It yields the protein CASSFSGKGDETQYF.